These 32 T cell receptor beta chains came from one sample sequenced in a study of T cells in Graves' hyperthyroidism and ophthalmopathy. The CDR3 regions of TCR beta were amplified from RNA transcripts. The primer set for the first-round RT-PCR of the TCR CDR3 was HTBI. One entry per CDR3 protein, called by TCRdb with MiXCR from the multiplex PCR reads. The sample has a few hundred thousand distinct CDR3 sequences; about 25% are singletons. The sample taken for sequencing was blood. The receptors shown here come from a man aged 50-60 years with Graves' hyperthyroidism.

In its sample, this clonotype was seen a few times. The CDR3 loop reads CASSLLGGNMNTEAFF. As DNA, the CDR3 is TGTGCCAGCAGCTTATTAGGGGGTAATATGAACACTGAAGCTTTCTTT. The chain carries TRBV11-3 and TRBJ1-1; D possibly corresponds to TRBD1 (6 bases). The CDR3 spans 16 residues. The germline gives CDR1 SGHNT, CDR2 YENEEA. Trimming shortened V by 2 bases and J by 0 bases, and 13 bases separated the two germline ends.

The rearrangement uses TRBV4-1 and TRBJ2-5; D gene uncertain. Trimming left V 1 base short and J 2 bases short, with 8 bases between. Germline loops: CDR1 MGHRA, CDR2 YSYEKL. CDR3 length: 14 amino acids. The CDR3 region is CASSQVTLQETQYF. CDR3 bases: TGCGCCAGCAGCCAAGTCACTTTACAAGAGACCCAGTACTTC.

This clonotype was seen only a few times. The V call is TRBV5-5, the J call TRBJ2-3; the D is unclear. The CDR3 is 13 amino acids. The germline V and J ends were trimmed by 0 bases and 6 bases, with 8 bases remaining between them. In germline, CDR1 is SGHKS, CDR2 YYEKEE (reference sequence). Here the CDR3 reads CASSLDLVDTQYF. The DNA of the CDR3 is TGTGCCAGCAGCTTGGACCTAGTGGATACGCAGTATTTT.

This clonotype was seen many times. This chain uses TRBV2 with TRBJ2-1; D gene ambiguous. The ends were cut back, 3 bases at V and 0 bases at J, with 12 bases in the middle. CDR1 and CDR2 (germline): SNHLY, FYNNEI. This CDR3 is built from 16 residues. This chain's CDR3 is CASSDVGSSSYNEQFF. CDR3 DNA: TGTGCCAGCAGTGATGTGGGCAGCAGCTCCTACAATGAGCAGTTCTTC.

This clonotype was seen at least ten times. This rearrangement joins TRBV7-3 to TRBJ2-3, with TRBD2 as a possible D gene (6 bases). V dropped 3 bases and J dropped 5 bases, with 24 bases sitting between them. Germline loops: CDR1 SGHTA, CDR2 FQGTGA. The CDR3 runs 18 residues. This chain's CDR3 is CASSFPRSGRETKDTQYF. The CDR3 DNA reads TGTGCCAGCAGCTTCCCTAGGTCGGGGCGGGAAACAAAAGATACGCAGTATTTT.

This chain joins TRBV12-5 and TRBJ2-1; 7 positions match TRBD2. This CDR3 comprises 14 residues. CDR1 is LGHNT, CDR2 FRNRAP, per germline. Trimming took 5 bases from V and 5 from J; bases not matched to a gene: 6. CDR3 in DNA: TGTGCTAGTGGTCCAGCGCTAGCGGACAATGAGCAGTTCTTC. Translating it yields CASGPALADNEQFF.

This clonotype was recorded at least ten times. The CDR3 DNA is TGTGCCAGCAGCACTCTAGCGGGCACCTACGAGCAGTACTTC. The encoded protein is CASSTLAGTYEQYF. This chain joins TRBV2 and TRBJ2-7, with TRBD2 identical over 8 bases. V shed 6 bases, J shed 2 bases, and the junction held 6 bases outside the gene matches. The germline V gene has CDR1 SNHLY and CDR2 FYNNEI. The CDR3 is made up of 14 amino acids.

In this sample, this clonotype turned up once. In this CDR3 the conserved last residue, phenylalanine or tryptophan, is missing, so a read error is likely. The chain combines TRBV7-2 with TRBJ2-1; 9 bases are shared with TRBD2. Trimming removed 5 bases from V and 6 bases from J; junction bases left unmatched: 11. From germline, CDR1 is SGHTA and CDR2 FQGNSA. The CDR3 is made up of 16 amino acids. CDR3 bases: TGTGCCAGCAGCCCAAAAGCGGGAGGAACCTCCAATGAGCAGTTCGTC. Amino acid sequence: CASSPKAGGTSNEQFV.

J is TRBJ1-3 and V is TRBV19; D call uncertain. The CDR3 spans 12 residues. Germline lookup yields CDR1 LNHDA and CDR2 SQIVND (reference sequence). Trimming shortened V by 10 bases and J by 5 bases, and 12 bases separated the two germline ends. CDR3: CAILTSRNTIYF. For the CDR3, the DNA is TGTGCCATCCTAACCTCCAGAAACACCATATATTTT.

Written as DNA, the CDR3 is TGTGCCAGCAGTTTAAGGGGGTGGGGTCAGCCCCAGCATTTT. It codes for CASSLRGWGQPQHF. V is TRBV12-3 or TRBV12-4 and J is TRBJ1-5, with D possibly TRBD1 on 6 matching bases. This CDR3 has 14 amino acids. The V and J ends lost 2 bases and 6 bases respectively, with 11 bases between them.

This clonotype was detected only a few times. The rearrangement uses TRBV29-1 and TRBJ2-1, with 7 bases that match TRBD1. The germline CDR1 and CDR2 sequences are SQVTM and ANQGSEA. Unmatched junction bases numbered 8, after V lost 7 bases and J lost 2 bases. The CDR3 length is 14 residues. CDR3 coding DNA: TGCAGCGCAAGGGACAGCAACCCCTACAATGAGCAGTTCTTC. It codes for CSARDSNPYNEQFF.

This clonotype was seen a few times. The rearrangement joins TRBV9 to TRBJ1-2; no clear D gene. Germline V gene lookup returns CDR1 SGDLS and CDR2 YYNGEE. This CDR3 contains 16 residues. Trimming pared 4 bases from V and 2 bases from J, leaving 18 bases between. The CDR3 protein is CASSSGPQASNYGYTF. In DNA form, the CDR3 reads TGTGCCAGCAGCAGTGGCCCCCAGGCCTCAAACTATGGCTACACCTTC.

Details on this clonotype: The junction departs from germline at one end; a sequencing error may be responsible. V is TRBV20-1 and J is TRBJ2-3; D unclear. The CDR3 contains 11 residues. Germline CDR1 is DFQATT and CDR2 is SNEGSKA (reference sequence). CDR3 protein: CSAGEADTQYF. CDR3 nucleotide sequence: TGCAGTGCTGGAGAAGCAGATACGCAGTATTTT.

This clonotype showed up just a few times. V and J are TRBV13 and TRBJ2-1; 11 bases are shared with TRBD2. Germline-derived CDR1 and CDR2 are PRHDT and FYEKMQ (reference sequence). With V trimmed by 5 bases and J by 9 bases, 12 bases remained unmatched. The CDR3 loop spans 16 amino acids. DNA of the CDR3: TGTGCCAGCAGCCCAACACAACTAGCGGGAGTTGGTGAGCAGTTCTTC. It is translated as CASSPTQLAGVGEQFF.

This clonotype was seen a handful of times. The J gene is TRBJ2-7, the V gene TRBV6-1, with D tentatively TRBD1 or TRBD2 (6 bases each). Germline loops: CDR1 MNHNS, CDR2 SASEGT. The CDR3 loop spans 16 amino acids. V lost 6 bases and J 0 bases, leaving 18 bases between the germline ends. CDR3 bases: TGTGCCAGCAGGGGGGGTTGGAGGACAGCCTCCTACGAGCAGTACTTC. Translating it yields CASRGGWRTASYEQYF.

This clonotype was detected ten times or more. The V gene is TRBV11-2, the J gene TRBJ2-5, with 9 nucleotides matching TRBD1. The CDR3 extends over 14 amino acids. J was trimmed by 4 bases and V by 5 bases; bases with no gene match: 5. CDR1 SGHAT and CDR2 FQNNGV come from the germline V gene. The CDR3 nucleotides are TGTGCCAGCAGCCTGGGACAGGGCCCAGAGACCCAGTACTTC. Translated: CASSLGQGPETQYF.

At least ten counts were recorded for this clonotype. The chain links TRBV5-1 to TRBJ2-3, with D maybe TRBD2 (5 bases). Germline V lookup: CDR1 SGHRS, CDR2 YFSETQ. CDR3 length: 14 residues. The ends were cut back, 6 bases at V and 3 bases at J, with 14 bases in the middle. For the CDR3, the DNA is TGCGCCAGCAAGACGTGGGAGAGGACAGATACGCAGTATTTT. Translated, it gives CASKTWERTDTQYF.

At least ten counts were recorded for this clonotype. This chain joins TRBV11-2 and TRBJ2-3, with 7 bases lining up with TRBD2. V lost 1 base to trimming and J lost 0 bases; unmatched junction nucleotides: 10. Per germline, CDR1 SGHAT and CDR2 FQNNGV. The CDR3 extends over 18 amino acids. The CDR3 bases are TGTGCCAGCAGCTTAGGACGCACTAGCGTGACTAGCACAGATACGCAGTATTTT. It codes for CASSLGRTSVTSTDTQYF.

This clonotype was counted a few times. The CDR3 DNA reads TGTGCCAGCAGCTTAGACTCGGCGGTGGGAGGGTCGGCCGGGGAGCTGTTTTTT. Amino acid sequence: CASSLDSAVGGSAGELFF. The rearrangement joins TRBV11-3 to TRBJ2-2, with 7 bases that match TRBD2. The CDR3 extends over 18 amino acids. J lost 6 bases, V lost 0 bases, and 13 bases had no gene match. CDR1 and CDR2 from the germline V gene are SGHNT and YENEEA.

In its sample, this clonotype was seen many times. CDR3 DNA sequence: TGCAGTGCTAGAGAACAGGGAAATCTTGGCTACACCTTC. It codes for CSAREQGNLGYTF. This sequence joins TRBV20-1 and TRBJ1-2, with D possibly being TRBD1 (6 bases). Germline-derived CDR1 and CDR2 are DFQATT and SNEGSKA (reference sequence). Between the trimmed V and J ends, which lost 0 bases and 7 bases, there was a span of 12 bases. This CDR3 has 13 residues.

In DNA, the CDR3 is TGCAGTGCTACCGGGACAGGGCCAGATACGCAGTATTTT. It encodes CSATGTGPDTQYF. This chain uses TRBV20-1 with TRBJ2-3, with 9 positions matching TRBD1. V dropped 4 bases and J dropped 4; count of bases not matched to a gene: 3. The CDR3 extends over 13 amino acids. Germline-derived CDR1 and CDR2 are DFQATT and SNEGSKA (reference sequence).

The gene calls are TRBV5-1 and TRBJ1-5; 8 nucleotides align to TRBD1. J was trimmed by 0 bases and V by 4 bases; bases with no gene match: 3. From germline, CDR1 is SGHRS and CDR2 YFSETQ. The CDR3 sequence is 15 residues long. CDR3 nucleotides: TGCGCCAGCAGCGAGACAGGGGATAGCAATCAGCCCCAGCATTTT. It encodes CASSETGDSNQPQHF.

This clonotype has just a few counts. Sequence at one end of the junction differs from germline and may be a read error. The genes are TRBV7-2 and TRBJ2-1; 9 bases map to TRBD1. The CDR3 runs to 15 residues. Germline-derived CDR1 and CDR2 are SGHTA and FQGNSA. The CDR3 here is CASSVRGQGYNEQFF. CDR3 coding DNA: TGCGCCAGCAGCGTCAGGGGACAGGGATACAATGAGCAGTTCTTC.

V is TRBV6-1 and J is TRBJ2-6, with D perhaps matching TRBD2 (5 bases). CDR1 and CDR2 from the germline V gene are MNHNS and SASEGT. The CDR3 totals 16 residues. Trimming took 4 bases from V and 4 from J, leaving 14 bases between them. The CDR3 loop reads CASSAMREPGANVLTF. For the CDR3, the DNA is TGTGCCAGCAGTGCTATGAGGGAGCCCGGGGCCAACGTCCTGACTTTC.

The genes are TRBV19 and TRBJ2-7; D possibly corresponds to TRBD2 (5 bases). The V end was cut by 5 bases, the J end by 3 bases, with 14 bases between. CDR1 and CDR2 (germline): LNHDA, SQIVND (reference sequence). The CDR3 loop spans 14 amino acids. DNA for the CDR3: TGTGCCAGTAGTGGCCAGGACTCGCGCTACGAGCAGTACTTC. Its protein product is CASSGQDSRYEQYF.

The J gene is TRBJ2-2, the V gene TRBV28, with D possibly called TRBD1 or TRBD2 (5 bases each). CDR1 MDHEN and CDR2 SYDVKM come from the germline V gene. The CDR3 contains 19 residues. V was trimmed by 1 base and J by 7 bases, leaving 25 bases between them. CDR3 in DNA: TGTGCCAGCAGTTTATTAGAGGCGGGCAGGGTGAGATTAGGCGGGGAGCTGTTTTTT. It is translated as CASSLLEAGRVRLGGELFF. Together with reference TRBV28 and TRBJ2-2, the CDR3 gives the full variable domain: DVKVTQSSRYLVKRTGEKVFLECVQDMDHENMFWYRQDPGLGLRLIYFSYDVKMKEKGDIPEGYSVSREKKERFSLILESASTNQTSMYLCASSLLEAGRVRLGGELFFGEGSRLTVL.

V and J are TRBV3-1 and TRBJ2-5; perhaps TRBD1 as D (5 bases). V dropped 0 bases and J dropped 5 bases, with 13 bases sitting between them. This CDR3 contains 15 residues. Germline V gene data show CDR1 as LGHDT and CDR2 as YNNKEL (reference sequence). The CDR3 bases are TGTGCCAGCAGCCAAGAACGGCAGGGTTGGGAGACCCAGTACTTC. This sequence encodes CASSQERQGWETQYF.

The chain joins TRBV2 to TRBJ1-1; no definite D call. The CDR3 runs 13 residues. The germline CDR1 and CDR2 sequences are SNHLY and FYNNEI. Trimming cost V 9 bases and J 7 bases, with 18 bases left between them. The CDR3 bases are TGTGCCAGTACGGCGGAACGGAGGAGTGAAGCTTTCTTT. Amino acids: CASTAERRSEAFF.

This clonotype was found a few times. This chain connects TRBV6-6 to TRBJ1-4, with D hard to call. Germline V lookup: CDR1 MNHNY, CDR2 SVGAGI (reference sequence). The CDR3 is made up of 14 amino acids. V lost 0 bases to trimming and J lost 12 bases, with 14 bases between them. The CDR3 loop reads CASSYSHADEELFF. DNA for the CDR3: TGTGCCAGCAGTTACTCACATGCGGACGAAGAACTGTTTTTT.

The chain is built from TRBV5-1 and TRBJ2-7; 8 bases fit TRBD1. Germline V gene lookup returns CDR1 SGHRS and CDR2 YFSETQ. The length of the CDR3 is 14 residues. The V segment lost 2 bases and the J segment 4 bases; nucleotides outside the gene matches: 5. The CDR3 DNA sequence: TGCGCCAGCAGCTTACAGGGGGACGTATACGAGCAGTACTTC. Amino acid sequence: CASSLQGDVYEQYF.

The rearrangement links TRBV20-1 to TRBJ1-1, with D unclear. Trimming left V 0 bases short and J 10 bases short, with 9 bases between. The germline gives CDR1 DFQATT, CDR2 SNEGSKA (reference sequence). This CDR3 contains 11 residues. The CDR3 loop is CSARESSVAFF. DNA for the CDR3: TGCAGTGCTAGAGAGAGCTCTGTAGCTTTCTTT.

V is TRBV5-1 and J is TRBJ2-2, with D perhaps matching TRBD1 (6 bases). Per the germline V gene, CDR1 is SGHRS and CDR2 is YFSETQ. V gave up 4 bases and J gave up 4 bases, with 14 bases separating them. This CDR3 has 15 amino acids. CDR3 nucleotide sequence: TGCGCCAGCAGCATCGGACAGCAGGGCACCGGGGAGCTGTTTTTT. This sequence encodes CASSIGQQGTGELFF.